Presented here are 15 T cell receptor beta chains from one specimen sequenced in a study of vaccination effects on CD4 cells after COVID-19. TCRdb's copy holds only in-frame clones and misses some; the assay was immunoSEQ multiplex PCR. The data contain about 18,000 clones, approximately 82% of them singletons. ViraFEST used viral peptide pools to expand antigen-specific CD4+ T cells before sequencing. Between days 10 and 11 of culture, CD4+ T cells were separated out. The person was diagnosed with PCR-confirmed SARS-CoV-2 infection between March and December 2020. Participants were given two doses of BNT162b2 or mRNA-1273 vaccine. These receptors are not linked to any known antigen. The sample was CD4+ T cells from PBMCs cultured with SARS-CoV-2 spike peptides, taken after COVID-19 vaccination. These receptors were collected from a human donor who had a prior SARS-CoV-2 infection.

This clone has a single count. The chain is built from TRBV18 and TRBJ1-2; tentative D call: TRBD1 (6 bases). The CDR3 has 13 residues. Trimming cost V 3 bases and J 4 bases, with 9 bases left between them. In germline, CDR1 is KGHSH, CDR2 LQKENI. The CDR3 is CASSPAGAYGYTF. The DNA for the CDR3 is TGTGCCAGCTCACCCGCAGGGGCCTATGGCTACACCTTC.

A single count supports this clone. The V and J genes are TRBV5-1 and TRBJ1-1, with 7 bases aligning to TRBD1. Germline V CDR1 and CDR2: SGHRS, YFSETQ. J gave up 1 base and V 4 bases, and 4 bases lay outside the gene matches. The CDR3 is 14 residues long. The CDR3 is CASSPRTGNTEAFF. In DNA form, the CDR3 reads TGCGCCAGCAGCCCGCGGACAGGGAACACTGAAGCTTTCTTT.

This chain joins TRBV5-4 and TRBJ2-3; D may correspond to TRBD1 or TRBD2 (6 bases each). Per germline, CDR1 SGHNT and CDR2 YYREEE (reference sequence). Trimming removed 2 bases from V and 0 bases from J, with 10 bases in between. CDR3 size: 15 residues. The CDR3 loop reads CASSLSGASTDTQYF. As DNA, the CDR3 is TGTGCCAGCAGCTTATCGGGGGCCAGCACAGATACGCAGTATTTT.

This chain links TRBV7-6 with TRBJ1-4; 10 nucleotides align to TRBD1. CDR3 length: 16 residues. V was clipped by 5 bases and J by 8 bases; unmatched bases: 11. Germline V lookup: CDR1 SGHVS, CDR2 FNYEAQ. Here the CDR3 DNA reads TGTGCCAGCAGCCCGAGGCCGACAGGGGGCTGGGAAAAACTGTTTTTT. Protein sequence: CASSPRPTGGWEKLFF.

The V gene is TRBV27, the J gene TRBJ2-3, with 8 nucleotides matching TRBD2. The germline V gene encodes CDR1 MNHEY and CDR2 SMNVEV (reference sequence). The ends lost 4 bases at V and 6 bases at J; junction bases unmatched: 6. This CDR3 comprises 14 residues. CDR3 region: CASSWGREGDTQYF. CDR3 nucleotide sequence: TGTGCCAGCAGTTGGGGACGGGAGGGTGATACGCAGTATTTT.

The V gene is TRBV5-1, the J gene TRBJ1-4, with D perhaps TRBD1 (5 bases). Germline lookup yields CDR1 SGHRS and CDR2 YFSETQ. The CDR3 length is 16 residues. Trimming left V 4 bases short and J 0 bases short, with 13 bases between. CDR3 nucleotide sequence: TGCGCCAGCAGCCACGGCGACAGTGCAACTAATGAAAAACTGTTTTTT. This encodes CASSHGDSATNEKLFF. The variable domain in full, completed from reference TRBV5-1 and TRBJ1-4, reads KAGVTQTPRYLIKTRGQQVTLSCSPISGHRSVSWYQQTPGQGLQFLFEYFSETQRNKGNFPGRFSGRQFSNSRSEMNVSTLELGDSALYLCASSHGDSATNEKLFFGSGTQLSVL.

The CDR3 spells CASSYGRTATNEKLFF. CDR3 in DNA: TGTGCCAGCAGTTACGGTCGGACAGCAACTAATGAAAAACTGTTTTTT. This sequence joins TRBV6-6 and TRBJ1-4, with D perhaps TRBD1 (6 bases). V shed 2 bases and J shed 0 bases, with 10 bases lying between them. The germline V gene has CDR1 MNHNY and CDR2 SVGAGI (reference sequence). CDR3 length: 16 amino acids.

This clone was seen only a few times. The chain employs TRBV3-1 (or the pseudogene TRBV3-2) and TRBJ1-6; tentative D call: TRBD1 (5 bases). This CDR3 is 12 amino acids long. The ends were cut back, 3 bases at V and 13 bases at J, with 10 bases in the middle. Looked up from germline, CDR1 is LGHDT and CDR2 is YNNKEL (reference sequence). The CDR3 sequence: CASSQGRGPLHF. CDR3 DNA: TGTGCCAGCAGCCAGGGACGCGGGCCCCTCCACTTT.

This clone was seen more than once but under ten times. The rearrangement joins TRBV30 to TRBJ1-6, with D perhaps TRBD1 (5 bases). Germline CDR1 and CDR2: GTSNPN and SVGIG (reference sequence). Trimming removed 2 bases from V and 7 bases from J, with 9 bases in between. The length of the CDR3 is 13 residues. The chain's CDR3 is CAWSSGGNSPLHF. The CDR3 coding sequence is TGTGCCTGGAGTTCCGGGGGGAATTCACCCCTCCACTTT.

This clone was observed once. This rearrangement joins TRBV6-5 to TRBJ2-3; 7 bases fit TRBD1. This CDR3 is 15 amino acids long. The J segment lost 3 bases and the V segment lost 5 bases, leaving 8 bases of the junction unmatched. Per germline, CDR1 MNHEY and CDR2 SVGAGI. The CDR3: CASSTGVGRTDTQYF. The CDR3 coding sequence is TGTGCCAGCAGTACAGGGGTCGGAAGAACAGATACGCAGTATTTT.

This chain uses TRBV6-6 with TRBJ1-3; D is uncertain. The CDR3 loop spans 14 amino acids. V was clipped by 3 bases and J by 5 bases, with 11 bases between them. Germline values: CDR1 MNHNY, CDR2 SVGAGI (reference sequence). The CDR3 sequence is CASSYSVGRNTIYF. CDR3 nucleotide sequence: TGTGCCAGCAGTTATTCCGTCGGGCGAAACACCATATATTTT.

The chain recombines TRBV7-9 with TRBJ1-3; no clear D gene. Germline assignment: CDR1 SEHNR and CDR2 FQNEAQ (reference sequence). V lost 4 bases to trimming and J lost 1 base, with 17 bases between them. CDR3 length: 17 residues. Here the CDR3 DNA reads TGTGCCAGCAGCTCTAGCCCAGGCGTGGGTTCTGGAAACACCATATATTTT. Protein product: CASSSSPGVGSGNTIYF.

The rearrangement links TRBV20-1 to TRBJ1-5; D gene uncertain. From germline, CDR1 is DFQATT and CDR2 SNEGSKA (reference sequence). V lost 3 bases, J lost 4 bases, and 13 bases lay in between. CDR3 length: 14 residues. The CDR3 is CSASEPIANQPQHF. CDR3 DNA sequence: TGCAGTGCTAGTGAGCCGATAGCGAATCAGCCCCAGCATTTT.

The V call is TRBV5-1, the J call TRBJ1-1; D is possibly TRBD1 (5 bases). Germline loops: CDR1 SGHRS, CDR2 YFSETQ. Between the trimmed V and J ends, which lost 0 bases and 1 base, there was a span of 10 bases. The CDR3 length is 15 residues. The CDR3, as DNA: TGCGCCAGCAGCTTGGGTCGGGGGGGGAACACTGAAGCTTTCTTT. Translation gives CASSLGRGGNTEAFF.

V is TRBV5-1 and J is TRBJ1-3; D gene unclear. The CDR3 extends over 12 amino acids. The V and J ends lost 0 bases and 4 bases respectively, with 2 bases between them. Germline values: CDR1 SGHRS, CDR2 YFSETQ. CDR3 protein: CASSLGGNTIYF. The DNA of the CDR3 is TGCGCCAGCAGCTTGGGGGGAAACACCATATATTTT. The full variable domain, in which reference TRBV5-1 and TRBJ1-3 provide the parts outside the CDR3, is KAGVTQTPRYLIKTRGQQVTLSCSPISGHRSVSWYQQTPGQGLQFLFEYFSETQRNKGNFPGRFSGRQFSNSRSEMNVSTLELGDSALYLCASSLGGNTIYFGEGSWLTVV.